The TCR beta chain described here comes from a study of shared clonotypes between healthy human individuals. About this clone: Other DNA sequences from this sample encode an identical CDR3 as well.

Clones were read by immunoSEQ multiplex PCR, and TCRdb kept only the in-frame ones, dropping some. Of 950,000 to 1,300,000 clones in the sample, more than 65% were seen once. The CDR3 spans 15 residues. Germline V CDR1 and CDR2: SGHRS, YFSETQ. V dropped 4 bases and J dropped 0 bases, with 12 bases sitting between them. The specimen was memory CD4+ T cells sorted from blood. Subset in this sample: CD45RA-negative fraction. The chain links TRBV5-1 to TRBJ2-3; D gene unclear. The TCR was taken from a man aged 18 to 29 in good health. CDR3 sequence: CASSLSPASTDTQYF. DNA of the CDR3: TGCGCCAGCAGCCTCTCGCCGGCTAGCACAGATACGCAGTATTTT.